This entry lists 29 T cell receptor beta chains sequenced from one sample in a study of CXCR3-negative and CXCR3-positive naive CD8 T cells. Regarding the study as a whole: A higher hydrophobicity marked the TRB CDR3s of CXCR3-positive naive cells versus CXCR3-negative naive cells.

UMI labels and 5' RACE were used to prepare the TRB cDNA libraries. For each CDR3 protein, TCRdb gives one entry from its re-call of the 5' RACE reads, without DNA. The sample has under 150,000 distinct CDR3 sequences, and its top ten clones hold over 0.25%. No cognate antigen is known for these TCRs. The sample comprised naive CXCR3+ CD8+ T cells from blood. Subset meaning: CD45RO-CCR7+CD27+CD95- naive CD8+ T cells expressing CXCR3 (TNR3+). The receptors stem from a human donor in good health. Some clones in this sample may be carry-over from other donors' samples.

This sequence joins TRBV29-1 and TRBJ2-1; TCRdb indicates TRBD1, and absent DNA this call remains unverified. The germline V gene encodes CDR1 SQVTM and CDR2 ANQGSEA. This CDR3 is 15 amino acids long. The CDR3 loop reads CSVEESRGGGNEQFF.

CDR3 sequence: CSVGFGTSPTGELFF. The rearrangement links TRBV29-1 to TRBJ2-2. Germline V lookup: CDR1 SQVTM, CDR2 ANQGSEA. This CDR3 has 15 amino acids.

V and J are TRBV7-9 and TRBJ1-6; TCRdb lists TRBD1, though no DNA is available to test this call. This CDR3 has 13 residues. The germline V gene has CDR1 SEHNR and CDR2 FQNEAQ (reference sequence). CDR3 loop: CASSPTGTSPLHF.

The chain carries TRBV15 and TRBJ2-7; the D gene TCRdb calls, TRBD1, cannot be checked with no DNA. The CDR3 runs to 14 residues. CDR1 is LNHNV, CDR2 YYDKDF, per germline (reference sequence). The chain's CDR3 is CATSTDRGSTEQYF.

The chain combines TRBV28 with TRBJ2-5; absent DNA, TCRdb's TRBD2 call cannot be checked. CDR3 length equals 12 residues. Germline V lookup: CDR1 MDHEN, CDR2 SYDVKM. The chain's CDR3 is CASSPPIQTQYF. The whole variable domain, filled in from reference TRBV28 and TRBJ2-5, reads DVKVTQSSRYLVKRTGEKVFLECVQDMDHENMFWYRQDPGLGLRLIYFSYDVKMKEKGDIPEGYSVSREKKERFSLILESASTNQTSMYLCASSPPIQTQYFGPGTRLLVL.

The rearrangement links TRBV3-1 to TRBJ2-7. Germline CDR1 LGHDT, CDR2 YNNKEL (reference sequence). CDR3 length: 14 residues. The CDR3 here is CASSQDLGQSTQYF.

CDR3 loop: CASSLDRGYEQYF. The gene calls are TRBV5-1 and TRBJ2-7. CDR1 and CDR2 from the germline V gene are SGHRS and YFSETQ. The CDR3 spans 13 residues.

V and J are TRBV10-1 and TRBJ2-1; as DNA is missing, the TRBD2 call by TCRdb cannot be tested. The CDR3 has 14 residues. Per germline, CDR1 WNHNN and CDR2 SYGVQD (reference sequence). This CDR3 is CASSEGLAGVEQFF.

The V call is TRBV28, the J call TRBJ2-5; absent DNA, TCRdb's TRBD1 call cannot be checked. The CDR3 contains 15 residues. Germline CDR1 reads MDHEN; CDR2 reads SYDVKM. This chain's CDR3 is CASSTPREGEETQYF.

V usage is TRBV3-1 and J usage is TRBJ2-3; with no DNA, the TCRdb D assignment of TRBD2 cannot be verified. The CDR3 sequence is 17 residues long. Germline V gene data show CDR1 as LGHDT and CDR2 as YNNKEL (reference sequence). The chain's CDR3 is CASSPYSSGGFTDTQYF.

V gene TRBV7-6 combines with J gene TRBJ2-2; TCRdb designates TRBD1, a call that cannot be tested without DNA. This CDR3 is 15 amino acids long. CDR1 SGHVS and CDR2 FNYEAQ come from the germline V gene. The CDR3 region is CASSSGTDNTGELFF.

The V and J genes are TRBV7-2 and TRBJ2-7; TCRdb's assignment of TRBD2 cannot be checked, as there is no DNA. The germline V gene encodes CDR1 SGHTA and CDR2 FQGNSA. The CDR3 has 15 amino acids. CDR3 region: CASSYSWTSGYEQYF.

The rearrangement uses TRBV28 and TRBJ2-1; TCRdb picks TRBD2, but there is no DNA to check that call. The germline V gene has CDR1 MDHEN and CDR2 SYDVKM. The CDR3 sequence is 14 residues long. Here the CDR3 reads CASSGTSGSREQFF.

This chain uses TRBV29-1 with TRBJ1-2. This CDR3 has 14 residues. Per the germline V gene, CDR1 is SQVTM and CDR2 is ANQGSEA. CDR3 in amino acids: CSVEPTTATYGYTF. Looking up the rest from reference TRBV29-1 and TRBJ1-2 gives the full variable domain: SAVISQKPSRDICQRGTSLTIQCQVDSQVTMMFWYRQQPGQSLTLIATANQGSEATYESGFVIDKFPISRPNLTFSTLTVSNMSPEDSSIYLCSVEPTTATYGYTFGSGTRLTVV.

The chain employs TRBV7-2 and TRBJ2-7. This CDR3 comprises 18 residues. The germline V gene encodes CDR1 SGHTA and CDR2 FQGNSA. The CDR3 sequence: CASSLALMGNRGPYEQYF. Full variable domain (outside the CDR3, taken from reference TRBV7-2 and TRBJ2-7): GAGVSQSPSNKVTEKGKDVELRCDPISGHTALYWYRQSLGQGLEFLIYFQGNSAPDKSGLPSDRFSAERTGGSVSTLTIQRTQQEDSAVYLCASSLALMGNRGPYEQYFGPGTRLTVT.

The chain links TRBV6-6 to TRBJ2-7. The germline CDR1 and CDR2 sequences are MNHNY and SVGAGI (reference sequence). There are 13 residues in the CDR3. The chain's CDR3 is CASSYSPLYEQYF.

The chain carries TRBV5-1 and TRBJ1-1. The germline V gene encodes CDR1 SGHRS and CDR2 YFSETQ. The CDR3 spans 13 residues. The CDR3 here is CASSLVRGTEAFF.

The chain carries TRBV29-1 and TRBJ1-1. The CDR3 is 12 amino acids. From germline, CDR1 is SQVTM and CDR2 ANQGSEA. The CDR3 spells CSVEAVNTEAFF.

CDR3 loop: CASSLDGRGDTGELFF. The J gene is TRBJ2-2, the V gene TRBV5-4; the TCRdb call, TRBD2, lacks DNA for checking. This CDR3 is built from 16 residues. The germline gives CDR1 SGHNT, CDR2 YYREEE (reference sequence).

This chain joins TRBV7-2 and TRBJ2-7; absent DNA, TCRdb's TRBD2 call cannot be checked. The CDR3 is made up of 16 amino acids. Germline V gene sequence: CDR1 SGHTA, CDR2 FQGNSA. CDR3 region: CASRSLGYGREDEQYF. Filled out from reference TRBV7-2 and TRBJ2-7, the complete variable domain reads GAGVSQSPSNKVTEKGKDVELRCDPISGHTALYWYRQSLGQGLEFLIYFQGNSAPDKSGLPSDRFSAERTGGSVSTLTIQRTQQEDSAVYLCASRSLGYGREDEQYFGPGTRLTVT.

J is TRBJ1-2 and V is TRBV29-1. Germline loops: CDR1 SQVTM, CDR2 ANQGSEA. CDR3 size: 13 residues. The CDR3 loop is CSVLMTSAYGYTF.

The CDR3 loop reads CASSSFDRTTNEQFF. The chain is built from TRBV11-2 and TRBJ2-1; TCRdb indicates TRBD1, and absent DNA this call remains unverified. This CDR3 is 15 amino acids long. Germline CDR1 is SGHAT and CDR2 is FQNNGV.

The rearrangement links TRBV7-9 to TRBJ2-1; the TCRdb call, TRBD2, lacks DNA for checking. There are 18 residues in the CDR3. Germline CDR1 reads SEHNR; CDR2 reads FQNEAQ (reference sequence). The CDR3: CASSQRLAGVGRDNEQFF.

The J gene is TRBJ2-1, the V gene TRBV6-2 or TRBV6-3; TCRdb proposes TRBD2, but this gene call is untestable without DNA. The germline CDR1 and CDR2 sequences are MNHEY and SVGEGT. The CDR3 has 13 residues. Here the CDR3 reads CASSYSRGGEQFF.

The chain combines TRBV7-8 with TRBJ2-3; TCRdb outputs TRBD1, but without DNA this stays unchecked. The CDR3 has 16 amino acids. CDR1 and CDR2 from the germline V gene are SGHVS and FQNEAQ. CDR3 sequence: CASSHDPRGSADTQYF.

This rearrangement joins TRBV9 to TRBJ1-1; TCRdb designates TRBD1, a call that cannot be tested without DNA. The CDR3 loop spans 16 amino acids. Looked up from germline, CDR1 is SGDLS and CDR2 is YYNGEE. This chain's CDR3 is CASSAEDRGQNTEAFF.

The chain carries TRBV20-1 and TRBJ2-3; TCRdb picks TRBD2, but there is no DNA to check that call. The CDR3 covers 14 residues. Germline loops: CDR1 DFQATT, CDR2 SNEGSKA (reference sequence). The CDR3 sequence: CSGASGENTDTQYF.

The gene calls are TRBV23-1 and TRBJ2-6; TCRdb indicates TRBD1, and absent DNA this call remains unverified. TRBV23-1 is sorted into the ORF group, with uncertain function. This CDR3 has 20 residues. The CDR3 loop reads CASRSYRDRGKRSGANVLTF.

The genes are TRBV29-1 and TRBJ2-7; there is no DNA to check the TCRdb D call of TRBD1. The germline V gene encodes CDR1 SQVTM and CDR2 ANQGSEA. The CDR3 extends over 14 amino acids. This CDR3 reads CSVEAGTTTYEQYF.